The present T cell receptor beta chain was sequenced within a study of blood T cell repertoires in COVID-19. Self-reported history from a screening survey and questionnaire set each donor's cohort. V dropped 6 bases and J dropped 3; count of bases not matched to a gene: 9. CDR3 length: 15 amino acids. CDR1 is SGHAT and CDR2 is FQNNGV in the germline V gene. Per the original data handling: For nucleated cells, counts were estimated from reference gene primer amplification. Clones were sequenced by immunoSEQ multiplex PCR, and TCRdb holds only the in-frame ones, with some missing. The V and J calls and clone size were taken over from that table, and D and trimming were inferred from the DNA. This sample has 150,000 or so clones, with 80% found just once.

This receptor was identified in a man aged 40-49 years who had recovered from COVID-19. Specimen: PBMCs or T cells enriched from blood (not recorded which). The chain has TRBV11-2 and TRBJ1-1, with 8 bases lining up with TRBD1. This CDR3 is CASRLTGDRYTEAFF. The CDR3 region has the DNA TGTGCCAGCAGGTTGACAGGGGATCGGTACACTGAAGCTTTCTTT. The full variable domain, with the rest looked up from reference TRBV11-2 and TRBJ1-1, is EAGVAQSPRYKIIEKRQSVAFWCNPISGHATLYWYQQILGQGPKLLIQFQNNGVVDDSQLPKDRFSAERLKGVDSTLKIQPAKLEDSAVYLCASRLTGDRYTEAFFGQGTRLTVV.